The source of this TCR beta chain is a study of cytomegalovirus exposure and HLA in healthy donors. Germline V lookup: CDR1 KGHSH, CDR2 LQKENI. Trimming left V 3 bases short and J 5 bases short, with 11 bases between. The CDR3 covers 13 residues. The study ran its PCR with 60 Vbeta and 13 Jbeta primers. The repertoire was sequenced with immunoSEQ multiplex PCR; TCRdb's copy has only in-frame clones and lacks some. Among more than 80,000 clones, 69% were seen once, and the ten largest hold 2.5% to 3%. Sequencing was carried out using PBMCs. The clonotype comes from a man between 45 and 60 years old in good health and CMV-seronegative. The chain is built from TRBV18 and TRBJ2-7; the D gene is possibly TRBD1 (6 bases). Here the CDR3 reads CASSPRQVHEQYF. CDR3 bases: TGTGCCAGCTCACCCCGACAGGTCCACGAGCAGTACTTC.